A single T cell receptor beta chain is shown here with its context. The source of the sample is a study of blood T cell repertoires in COVID-19. Study overall: PBMCs, B-cell-depleted T cells, or T cells were the source of the cDNA or gDNA that made up the material.

Germline V gives CDR1 LNHDA, CDR2 SQIVND (reference sequence). The CDR3 totals 15 residues. Germline trimming cut 5 bases from V and 0 bases from J; bases unmatched to any gene: 7. Clones were read by immunoSEQ multiplex PCR, and TCRdb kept only the in-frame ones, dropping some. In the table there are 300,000 to 450,000 clones, 85% of which are singletons. This sequence was found in a woman between 18 and 30 years old with acute or convalescent COVID-19. The sample consisted of peripheral blood. V and J are TRBV19 and TRBJ2-7, with 7 bases fitting TRBD2. The CDR3 DNA sequence: TGTGCCAGTAGTGTAACTAGCGTGAGCTCCTACGAGCAGTACTTC. Its protein is CASSVTSVSSYEQYF.